The T cell receptor beta chain described here comes from a study of identical twins. From the 5' RACE reads, TCRdb called clonotypes with MiXCR, one entry per CDR3 protein. Altogether approximately 210,000 distinct CDR3 sequences are present, approximately 16% being singletons, with the ten largest covering about 38%. CDR1 GTSNPN and CDR2 SVGIG come from the germline V gene (reference sequence). V lost 1 base and J lost 9, with 10 bases in between. The CDR3 consists of 11 residues. This sample also belongs to another study, concerning T cells expressing NK-cell markers.

V usage is TRBV30 and J usage is TRBJ2-7; D gene uncertain. Material: CD8+ T cells sorted from blood. This receptor was taken from a woman aged 18 to 35 in good health. CDR3 DNA sequence: TGTGCCTGGAGTGAACCTAGTGTGCAGTACTTC. Its translation is CAWSEPSVQYF.